Given below is one TCR beta chain in context. The sample holds a few counts of this clonotype. Its specific antigen is unknown. No quality values exist for individual bases; no much larger clone is one base distant. This entry belongs to a study of T-cell memory formation after mild COVID-19 (dated by TCRdb to the early 2020s). With regard to the full study: TCR sequence clusters from the two donors were found to be largely donor specific. The cohort comprised two young, previously healthy adult volunteers, one female and one male. In a couple of donors, T-cell clones that expanded and contracted after mild COVID-19 were tracked by sequencing TCRalpha and TCRbeta repertoires over time. The full study reports these points: SARS-CoV-2 specificity was not confirmed for the second-wave clones peaking on day 37. Contracting CD4+ clones turned up mainly in the CM and EM memory subsets, whereas EMRA was where CD8+ clones were enriched. Balanced CD4/CD8 phenotypes were observed for clones contracting from day 15 to 85, whereas a bias towards CD4+ was observed for a second wave of clones expanding from day 15 to 37. Only a couple of mild cases were covered by the study, and larger cohorts that include severe cases with pre-infection samples were considered necessary. Some responding clones were detected in pre-infection memory, suggesting pre-existing cross-reactive memory T cells joined the SARS-CoV-2 response.

Sequencing instrument: Illumina NovaSeq 6000. TCRalpha and TCRbeta cDNA libraries were built by 5'RACE with constant-segment primers, adding sample barcodes and unique molecular identifiers. Trizol reagent was used to extract RNA from every sample. Libraries were amplified in two PCR steps, with a second sample barcode and Illumina TruSeq adapters added in the second step. The libraries were sequenced on an Illumina NovaSeq using 2 x 150 bp paired-end reads. In the authors' own workflow: With migec v1.2.7, reads were demultiplexed and then collapsed into UMI-guided consensus sequences. Using mixcr v2.1.11, UMI consensuses were aligned to TRA and TRB V and J templates and then assembled into clonotypes. Expanded or contracted clonotypes were those called significant by both edgeR and NoisET, with noise models trained on biological replicates. For edgeR calls, the thresholds were a false discovery rate-adjusted p below 0.01 and a log2 fold-change of 1. As an exploratory analysis of dynamics, max-normalized trajectories of the 1000 most abundant clonotypes were examined with PCA combined with hierarchical clustering. Separately sequenced CD4+ and CD8+ repertoires were used to assign the CD4 or CD8 phenotype of responding clones. TCRdb trimmed public reads at Q25 via fastp, called clones via MiXCR and kept in-frame beta chains. Under each unique CDR3 protein, matching rows form one entry showing the most common genes and DNA. Clone size and V and J calls follow TCRdb, not the original study. The sample profile shows around 530,000 distinct CDR3 sequences; less than 25% of them were found once. The top ten clones comprise around 9.2% of the sample.

Ficoll-Paque density gradient centrifugation was the method used to isolate PBMCs. The CDR3 contains 16 residues, cysteine and phenylalanine counted. Solely the CDR3 DNA is kept, with 48 bases framed from the first base. In the germline V gene (reference sequence), CDR1 corresponds to LNHNV and CDR2 to YYDKDF. After removal of 0 bases from V and 4 bases from J, the junction retains 9 bases not matched to a gene. The sequenced sample consisted of PBMCs or a T cell subset sorted from them (not recorded which). The V and J segments used are TRBV15 and TRBJ2-7; TRBD2 matches 7 bases in the middle. The sequence was obtained from an adult woman who had mild COVID-19 (a few samples of this study predate the infection). The sample titles of this study are shuffled in the database, so cell type and time point are left out; the donor was told from shared clones. DNA sequence: TGTGCCACCAGCAGAGATACTAGCGTGGGCATTTACGAGCAGTACTTC. It translates as CATSRDTSVGIYEQYF.